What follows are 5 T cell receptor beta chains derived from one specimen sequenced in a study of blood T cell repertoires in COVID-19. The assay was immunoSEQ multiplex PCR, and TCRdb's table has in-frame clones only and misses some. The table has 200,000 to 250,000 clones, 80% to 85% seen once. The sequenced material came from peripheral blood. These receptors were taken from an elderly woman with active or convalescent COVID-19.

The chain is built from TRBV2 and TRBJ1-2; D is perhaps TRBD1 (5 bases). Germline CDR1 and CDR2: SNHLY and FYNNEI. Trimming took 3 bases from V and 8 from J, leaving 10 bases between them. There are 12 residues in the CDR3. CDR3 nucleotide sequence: TGTGCCAGCAGTGATGCAGGGTGGGGCTACACCTTC. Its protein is CASSDAGWGYTF.

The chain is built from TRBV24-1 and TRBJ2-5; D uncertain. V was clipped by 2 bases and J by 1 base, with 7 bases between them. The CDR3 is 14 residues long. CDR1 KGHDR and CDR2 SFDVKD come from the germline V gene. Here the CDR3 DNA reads TGTGCCACCAGTGATTCGCCGGGCCAAGAGACCCAGTACTTC. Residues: CATSDSPGQETQYF.

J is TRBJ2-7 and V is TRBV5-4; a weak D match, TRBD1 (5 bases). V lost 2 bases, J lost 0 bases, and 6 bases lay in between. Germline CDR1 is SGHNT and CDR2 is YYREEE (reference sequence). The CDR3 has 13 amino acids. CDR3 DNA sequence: TGTGCCAGCAGCTTTCAGGGCTCCTACGAGCAGTACTTC. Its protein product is CASSFQGSYEQYF.

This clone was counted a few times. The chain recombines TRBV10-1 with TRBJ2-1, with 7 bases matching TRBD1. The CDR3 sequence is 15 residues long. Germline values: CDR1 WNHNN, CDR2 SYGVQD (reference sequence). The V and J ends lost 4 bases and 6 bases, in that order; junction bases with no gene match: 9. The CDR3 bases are TGCGCCAGCAGTGCCGACAGGGTTACGGGCAATGAGCAGTTCTTC. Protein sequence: CASSADRVTGNEQFF.

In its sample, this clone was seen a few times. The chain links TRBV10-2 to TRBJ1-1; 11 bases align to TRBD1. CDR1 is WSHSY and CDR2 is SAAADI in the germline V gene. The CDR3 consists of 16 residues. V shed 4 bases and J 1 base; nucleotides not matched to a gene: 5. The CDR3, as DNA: TGCGCCAGCAGTGCGGACAGGGGGCATGAGAACACTGAAGCTTTCTTT. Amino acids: CASSADRGHENTEAFF.